A selection of T cell receptor beta chains follows, all from one sample in a study of shared clonotypes between healthy human individuals. Repertoires were generated with immunoSEQ multiplex PCR, while TCRdb's copy carries only in-frame clones and drops some. Found here are 650,000 to 800,000 clones, about 92% of them singletons; the top ten hold approximately 24%. The source material was naive CD8+ T cells sorted from blood. The receptors here all came from a man younger than 40 in good health. CDR3s include the opening cysteine and the closing phenylalanine or tryptophan. A D gene is named only where the DNA matches it firmly. A clone size is listed for some rows: how often the clone was seen (once, few, many), or a class if it is expanded.

clone_size: .; j_call: TRBJ1-1; v_call: TRBV12-5; d_call: TRBD1; cdr3_aa: CASGRGTGDTEAFF; cdr3_nt: TGTGCTAGTGGTAGAGGGACAGGGGACACTGAAGCTTTCTTT
clone_size: .; j_call: TRBJ2-3; v_call: TRBV28; d_call: .; cdr3_aa: CASPPRPGLRSAWYF; cdr3_nt: TGTGCCAGCCCGCCCCGACCAGGACTCCGATCGGCGTGGTATTTT
clone_size: .; j_call: TRBJ2-7; v_call: TRBV27; d_call: TRBD1; cdr3_aa: CASSTTGSEQYF; cdr3_nt: TGTGCCAGCAGTACGACAGGGAGCGAGCAGTACTTC
clone_size: .; j_call: TRBJ2-1; v_call: TRBV6-5; d_call: .; cdr3_aa: CASAPVANSYNEQFF; cdr3_nt: TGTGCCAGTGCACCCGTAGCGAACTCCTACAATGAGCAGTTCTTC
clone_size: .; j_call: TRBJ2-7; v_call: TRBV19; d_call: TRBD2; cdr3_aa: CASSIRPGLGVSEQYF; cdr3_nt: TGTGCCAGTAGTATAAGGCCGGGACTAGGGGTTTCGGAGCAGTACTTC
clone_size: .; j_call: TRBJ1-5; v_call: TRBV19; d_call: .; cdr3_aa: CASNTGFGYSNQPQHF; cdr3_nt: TGTGCCAGTAATACAGGGTTTGGGTATAGCAATCAGCCCCAGCATTTT
clone_size: once; j_call: TRBJ2-7; v_call: TRBV4-3; d_call: .; cdr3_aa: CASSPGRGAYEQYF; cdr3_nt: TGCGCCAGCAGCCCAGGCAGGGGGGCCTACGAGCAGTACTTC
clone_size: .; j_call: TRBJ2-7; v_call: TRBV7-9; d_call: .; cdr3_aa: CASDGIYEQYF; cdr3_nt: TGTGCCAGCGACGGGATCTACGAGCAGTACTTC
clone_size: .; j_call: TRBJ2-5; v_call: TRBV28; d_call: TRBD2; cdr3_aa: CASSVFSGLAQETQYF; cdr3_nt: TGTGCCAGCAGCGTCTTTAGCGGGTTGGCCCAAGAGACCCAGTACTTC
clone_size: .; j_call: TRBJ1-2; v_call: TRBV4-3; d_call: .; cdr3_aa: CASSQDLPGRNGYTF; cdr3_nt: TGCGCCAGCAGCCAAGATCTTCCAGGGAGAAATGGCTACACCTTC
clone_size: .; j_call: TRBJ2-5; v_call: TRBV15; d_call: .; cdr3_aa: CATIRQGLGETQYF; cdr3_nt: TGTGCCACCATTCGTCAGGGGTTGGGAGAGACCCAGTACTTC
clone_size: .; j_call: TRBJ1-4; v_call: TRBV7-9; d_call: .; cdr3_aa: CASSPPVQGGEKLFF; cdr3_nt: TGTGCCAGCAGCCCACCCGTCCAGGGCGGGGAAAAACTGTTTTTT
clone_size: .; j_call: TRBJ2-1; v_call: TRBV28; d_call: TRBD2; cdr3_aa: CASSPQRDSYNEQFF; cdr3_nt: TGTGCCAGCAGCCCCCAGCGGGACTCCTACAATGAGCAGTTCTTC
clone_size: .; j_call: TRBJ2-7; v_call: TRBV4-1; d_call: .; cdr3_aa: CASSPGNSYEQYF; cdr3_nt: TGCGCCAGCAGCCCGGGCAATTCCTACGAGCAGTACTTC
clone_size: .; j_call: TRBJ2-2; v_call: TRBV29-1; d_call: .; cdr3_aa: CSVEDTRADTGELFF; cdr3_nt: TGCAGCGTTGAAGATACCAGGGCTGACACCGGGGAGCTGTTTTTT
clone_size: .; j_call: TRBJ2-1; v_call: TRBV18; d_call: TRBD2; cdr3_aa: CASSPPRTSGYNEQFF; cdr3_nt: TGTGCCAGCTCACCACCCCGGACTAGCGGGTACAATGAGCAGTTCTTC
clone_size: .; j_call: TRBJ2-1; v_call: TRBV7-8; d_call: TRBD1; cdr3_aa: CASSPRTGAYNEQFF; cdr3_nt: TGTGCCAGCAGCCCGAGGACAGGGGCCTACAATGAGCAGTTCTTC
clone_size: .; j_call: TRBJ1-2; v_call: TRBV27; d_call: .; cdr3_aa: CASGAYYGYTF; cdr3_nt: TGTGCCAGCGGGGCATACTATGGCTACACCTTC
clone_size: .; j_call: TRBJ2-7; v_call: TRBV4-3; d_call: TRBD2; cdr3_aa: CASSQDPGGGLEQYF; cdr3_nt: TGCGCCAGCAGCCAAGATCCCGGGGGAGGGCTCGAGCAGTACTTC